What follows are 22 T cell receptor beta chains derived from one specimen sequenced in a study of cytomegalovirus exposure and HLA in healthy donors. Profiled with immunoSEQ multiplex PCR; TCRdb holds only in-frame clones, not every one. The sample has fewer than 90,000 clones, roughly 83% seen once; the top ten hold 12%. Material: PBMCs. Source of these receptors: a young woman in good health and CMV-seropositive.

V gene TRBV30 combines with J gene TRBJ1-1; D unresolved. The V gene lost 6 bases and the J gene lost 1 base, with 9 bases spanning the gap. Germline lookup yields CDR1 GTSNPN and CDR2 SVGIG (reference sequence). CDR3 size: 12 residues. The CDR3, as DNA: TGTGCCTGCGGACTGTGGAACACTGAAGCTTTCTTT. This codes for CACGLWNTEAFF.

This sequence joins TRBV7-2 and TRBJ2-3, with 8 positions matching TRBD2. This CDR3 spans 13 amino acids. Germline trimming cut 1 base from V and 11 bases from J; bases unmatched to any gene: 5. Germline-derived CDR1 and CDR2 are SGHTA and FQGNSA. In DNA, the CDR3 is TGTGCCAGCAGCTTAGAGCGGGGGCTGAAGCAGTATTTT. This codes for CASSLERGLKQYF. Drawing the rest from reference TRBV7-2 and TRBJ2-3, the complete variable domain is GAGVSQSPSNKVTEKGKDVELRCDPISGHTALYWYRQSLGQGLEFLIYFQGNSAPDKSGLPSDRFSAERTGGSVSTLTIQRTQQEDSAVYLCASSLERGLKQYFGPGTRLTVL.

The chain recombines TRBV11-2 with TRBJ2-7; D is undetermined. This CDR3 has 14 amino acids. Germline loops: CDR1 SGHAT, CDR2 FQNNGV. V was pared by 3 bases and J by 7 bases, with 16 bases between. The CDR3 spells CASSLGDLTREQYF. The CDR3 DNA follows: TGTGCCAGCAGCTTGGGTGACCTTACGAGGGAGCAGTACTTC.

This chain connects TRBV9 to TRBJ2-3; no firm D call. The germline V and J ends were trimmed by 0 bases and 5 bases, with 10 bases remaining between them. The CDR3 runs to 14 residues. CDR1 and CDR2 from the germline V gene are SGDLS and YYNGEE. The DNA of the CDR3 is TGTGCCAGCAGCGTAGGCGCTACTTTAGATACGCAGTATTTT. It translates to CASSVGATLDTQYF. Variable domain in full (rest from reference TRBV9 and TRBJ2-3): DSGVTQTPKHLITATGQRVTLRCSPRSGDLSVYWYQQSLDQGLQFLIQYYNGEERAKGNILERFSAQQFPDLHSELNLSSLELGDSALYFCASSVGATLDTQYFGPGTRLTVL.

The chain couples TRBV7-3 to TRBJ2-7; 11 positions agree with TRBD2. The V gene end was trimmed by 1 base and the J gene end by 1 base; junction bases not matched to a gene: 12. The CDR3 is 19 amino acids. Germline loops: CDR1 SGHTA, CDR2 FQGTGA. CDR3 loop: CASSLRPSGGRLRSYEQYF. The CDR3, as DNA: TGTGCCAGCAGCTTAAGACCTAGCGGGGGGAGGCTGCGGTCCTACGAGCAGTACTTC.

The chain employs TRBV28 and TRBJ1-2, with D maybe TRBD1 (6 bases). Trimming stripped 4 bases from V and 10 bases from J, with 19 bases between. The CDR3 covers 14 residues. Germline CDR1 reads MDHEN; CDR2 reads SYDVKM. CDR3 nucleotide sequence: TGTGCCAGCAGTTCTCCCTCGGGGGGGCACCACTACACCTTC. As protein: CASSSPSGGHHYTF.

J is TRBJ2-1 and V is TRBV2; 15 nucleotides line up with TRBD2. The ends lost 3 bases at V and 12 bases at J; junction bases unmatched: 9. The length of the CDR3 is 16 residues. CDR1 and CDR2 (germline): SNHLY, FYNNEI. As DNA, the CDR3 is TGTGCCAGCAGTGATATGGGACTAGCGGGGGGCGGAGGGCAGTTCTTC. Translating it yields CASSDMGLAGGGGQFF. The whole variable domain, filled in from reference TRBV2 and TRBJ2-1, reads EPEVTQTPSHQVTQMGQEVILRCVPISNHLYFYWYRQILGQKVEFLVSFYNNEISEKSEIFDDQFSVERPDGSNFTLKIRSTKLEDSAMYFCASSDMGLAGGGGQFFGPGTRLTVL.

The chain links TRBV28 to TRBJ1-6; D may be TRBD1 (6 bases). Germline-derived CDR1 and CDR2 are MDHEN and SYDVKM. This CDR3 contains 13 residues. The V end was cut by 6 bases, the J end by 5 bases, with 8 bases between. CDR3 loop: CASSQGNNSPLHF. As DNA, the CDR3 is TGTGCCAGCAGCCAGGGGAATAATTCACCCCTCCACTTT. The whole variable domain, remainder taken from reference TRBV28 and TRBJ1-6, is DVKVTQSSRYLVKRTGEKVFLECVQDMDHENMFWYRQDPGLGLRLIYFSYDVKMKEKGDIPEGYSVSREKKERFSLILESASTNQTSMYLCASSQGNNSPLHFGNGTRLTVT.

The chain recombines TRBV28 with TRBJ1-2, with TRBD1 matching over 7 bases. Germline loops: CDR1 MDHEN, CDR2 SYDVKM. This CDR3 comprises 15 residues. V dropped 4 bases and J dropped 0; count of bases not matched to a gene: 5. The CDR3, as DNA: TGTGCCAGCAGTTCCGGGACAGAAACTAACTATGGCTACACCTTC. Its translation is CASSSGTETNYGYTF.

The chain employs TRBV29-1 and TRBJ2-5; D remains ambiguous. The CDR3 is 11 residues long. In germline, CDR1 is SQVTM, CDR2 ANQGSEA. The V end was cut by 7 bases, the J end by 5 bases, with 11 bases between. The CDR3 DNA is TGCAGCGCCACCCCGCAGGAGACCCAGTACTTC. This gives the protein CSATPQETQYF.

J is TRBJ2-3 and V is TRBV29-1, with 8 bases that match TRBD1. The CDR3 runs to 14 residues. V was pared by 4 bases and J by 2 bases, with 5 bases of the junction left unmatched. Germline V gene sequence: CDR1 SQVTM, CDR2 ANQGSEA. The DNA for the CDR3 is TGCAGCGTTGCCCAGGGGGCTAACACAGATACGCAGTATTTT. As protein: CSVAQGANTDTQYF.

The CDR3 DNA follows: TGTGCCAGTAGTATAGTGCCTCGGTACAATGAGCAGTTCTTC. Its protein product is CASSIVPRYNEQFF. V is TRBV19 and J is TRBJ2-1; D unclear. V lost 1 base to trimming and J lost 4 bases, with 8 bases between them. Germline values: CDR1 LNHDA, CDR2 SQIVND (reference sequence). The CDR3 totals 14 residues.

This clone was counted once. The genes are TRBV4-1 and TRBJ2-7, with a tentative D call TRBD2 (5 bases). This CDR3 contains 15 residues. The germline V and J ends were trimmed by 0 bases and 0 bases, with 9 bases remaining between them. The germline V gene has CDR1 MGHRA and CDR2 YSYEKL. The CDR3 DNA reads TGCGCCAGCAGCCAAGATCCGCGGGCCTCCTACGAGCAGTACTTC. Protein sequence: CASSQDPRASYEQYF.

The chain employs TRBV5-1 and TRBJ1-1, with TRBD1 identical over 7 bases. Germline V gene lookup returns CDR1 SGHRS and CDR2 YFSETQ. The CDR3 has 14 amino acids. The J segment lost 1 base and the V segment lost 4 bases, leaving 4 bases of the junction unmatched. In DNA, the CDR3 is TGCGCCAGCAGCGGTTCAGGGGGGAACACTGAAGCTTTCTTT. This codes for CASSGSGGNTEAFF.

This chain links TRBV25-1 with TRBJ1-6; D is ambiguous. The CDR3 extends over 13 amino acids. V lost 10 bases to trimming and J lost 9 bases, with 16 bases between them. Germline loops: CDR1 MGHDK, CDR2 SYGVNS. CDR3 region: CATSGGWASPLHF. The CDR3 region has the DNA TGTGCCACCTCGGGAGGGTGGGCTTCACCCCTCCACTTT.

This chain links TRBV9 with TRBJ1-2; D might be TRBD1 (6 bases). The V end lost 0 bases, the J end lost 2 bases, and 8 bases lay between the germline ends. The CDR3 loop spans 14 amino acids. Germline CDR1 reads SGDLS; CDR2 reads YYNGEE. Here the CDR3 reads CASSVGGQNYGYTF. In nucleotides, the CDR3 is TGTGCCAGCAGCGTAGGCGGACAGAACTATGGCTACACCTTC.

The gene calls are TRBV15 and TRBJ2-1; D is possibly TRBD1 (6 bases). V lost 1 base and J lost 3, with 10 bases in between. This CDR3 contains 15 residues. Germline CDR1 LNHNV, CDR2 YYDKDF (reference sequence). The CDR3 sequence: CATSRGDISYNEQFF. CDR3 DNA: TGTGCCACCAGCAGAGGGGACATAAGCTACAATGAGCAGTTCTTC.

A single count supports this clone. The rearrangement uses TRBV18 and TRBJ2-7, with 9 bases lining up with TRBD2. Looked up from germline, CDR1 is KGHSH and CDR2 is LQKENI. V lost 10 bases to trimming and J lost 4 bases; unmatched junction nucleotides: 14. CDR3 size: 15 residues. For the CDR3, the DNA is TGTGCCACAAGCGGGGGGAACTCTCTTTCTTACGAGCAGTACTTC. Translating it yields CATSGGNSLSYEQYF.

The CDR3 loop reads CASSPPGGYYGYTF. The CDR3 DNA follows: TGTGCCAGCTCACCACCAGGGGGCTACTATGGCTACACCTTC. The genes are TRBV18 and TRBJ1-2; TRBD1 aligns across 7 bases. The germline CDR1 and CDR2 sequences are KGHSH and LQKENI. The CDR3 runs to 14 residues. V was clipped by 0 bases and J by 3 bases; unmatched bases: 1.

The chain links TRBV27 to TRBJ2-7; D not certain. Germline V gene lookup returns CDR1 MNHEY and CDR2 SMNVEV (reference sequence). The CDR3 covers 15 residues. V was shortened by 6 bases and J by 3 bases, with 18 bases between the two germline ends. Here the CDR3 DNA reads TGTGCCAGCAGAACGACGGCGGCTCCCTACTACGAGCAGTACTTC. Translation: CASRTTAAPYYEQYF.

This clone was found once. This sequence joins TRBV30 and TRBJ2-7, with D possibly being TRBD2 (7 bases). The CDR3 runs to 16 residues. CDR1 and CDR2 (germline): GTSNPN, SVGIG (reference sequence). V gave up 2 bases and J gave up 4 bases, with 21 bases separating them. CDR3 nucleotides: TGTGCCTGGAGTTTATGGAAGGGGGGGGGCCGATACGAGCAGTACTTC. This encodes CAWSLWKGGGRYEQYF.

This chain uses TRBV4-3 with TRBJ1-2; D unresolved. Trimming shortened V by 0 bases and J by 0 bases, and 8 bases separated the two germline ends. The CDR3 runs 15 residues. Germline V gene sequence: CDR1 LGHNA, CDR2 YSLEER. CDR3 loop: CASSQEPDTNYGYTF. CDR3 nucleotides: TGCGCCAGCAGCCAAGAGCCAGATACTAACTATGGCTACACCTTC.